The 31 T cell receptor beta chains below all came from one sample that was sequenced in a study of T cell responses to AZD1222 COVID-19 vaccine. Assay used: immunoSEQ multiplex PCR; TCRdb lists only in-frame clones, some missing. In the table there are about 150,000 clones, around 94% of which are singletons. Source: peripheral blood, taken on day 0 of AZD1222 vaccination. Receptors originate from an adult in good health.

This chain links TRBV4-3 with TRBJ1-6, with D unresolved. V lost 4 bases and J 9 bases, leaving 13 bases between the germline ends. The V gene's germline CDR1 is LGHNA and CDR2 YSLEER. The CDR3 contains 14 residues. CDR3 sequence (DNA): TGCGCCAGCAGCCGCGCCCGGGTGGTTTCACCCCTCCACTTT. Residues: CASSRARVVSPLHF.

This chain uses TRBV28 with TRBJ1-5, with TRBD1 matching 8 bases. The CDR3 extends over 17 amino acids. J lost 3 bases, V lost 3 bases, and 10 bases had no gene match. Germline CDR1 MDHEN, CDR2 SYDVKM. CDR3 residues: CASSFHGQGLPNQPQHF. The DNA for the CDR3 is TGTGCCAGCAGTTTCCATGGACAGGGCCTGCCCAATCAGCCCCAGCATTTT.

This chain uses TRBV28 with TRBJ1-3; D is uncertain. Germline V gene lookup returns CDR1 MDHEN and CDR2 SYDVKM. This CDR3 spans 16 amino acids. Trimming left V 0 bases short and J 0 bases short, with 9 bases between. The CDR3 DNA sequence: TGTGCCAGCAGTTTATGGGCAGGCCCCTCTGGAAACACCATATATTTT. Protein: CASSLWAGPSGNTIYF.

The chain couples TRBV7-2 to TRBJ2-4, with D perhaps TRBD1 (6 bases). Germline V lookup: CDR1 SGHTA, CDR2 FQGNSA. The CDR3 runs to 16 residues. V dropped 5 bases and J dropped 0 bases, with 14 bases sitting between them. Written as DNA, the CDR3 is TGTGCCAGCAGCACGACAGGTCTGTTAGCCAAAAACATTCAGTACTTC. It translates to CASSTTGLLAKNIQYF.

This clone is a singleton in its sample. The chain has TRBV7-2 and TRBJ1-2, with D possibly being TRBD1 (5 bases). Trimming removed 1 base from V and 4 bases from J, with 10 bases in between. The CDR3 consists of 14 residues. Germline loops: CDR1 SGHTA, CDR2 FQGNSA. The CDR3 DNA sequence: TGTGCCAGCAGCTTAGGAGGGGAAGGCTATGGCTACACCTTC. Translating gives CASSLGGEGYGYTF.

The genes are TRBV10-1 and TRBJ2-1; D remains ambiguous. CDR3 length: 13 amino acids. Germline V gene lookup returns CDR1 WNHNN and CDR2 SYGVQD (reference sequence). V dropped 4 bases and J dropped 4 bases, with 8 bases sitting between them. The CDR3 bases are TGCGCCAGCAGTGGGACGGCTTACAATGAGCAGTTCTTC. Translated, it gives CASSGTAYNEQFF.

This chain uses TRBV11-3 with TRBJ2-3; possibly TRBD2 for D (5 bases). The CDR3 totals 15 residues. In germline, CDR1 is SGHNT, CDR2 YENEEA. V dropped 1 base and J dropped 0 bases, with 8 bases sitting between them. CDR3 amino acids: CASSLGRTSTDTQYF. Written as DNA, the CDR3 is TGTGCCAGCAGCTTAGGTAGGACTAGCACAGATACGCAGTATTTT.

The chain has TRBV7-2 and TRBJ2-3, with D uncertain. The CDR3 contains 13 residues. Germline CDR1 SGHTA, CDR2 FQGNSA. Trimming pared 1 base from V and 2 bases from J, leaving 4 bases between. CDR3 DNA: TGTGCCAGCAGCTTAGAAGACACAGATACGCAGTATTTT. It yields the protein CASSLEDTDTQYF.

The chain recombines TRBV4-1 with TRBJ1-1, with TRBD1 matching over 9 bases. V lost 4 bases to trimming and J lost 0 bases; unmatched junction nucleotides: 6. CDR1 MGHRA and CDR2 YSYEKL come from the germline V gene. The CDR3 is made up of 16 amino acids. CDR3 DNA: TGCGCCAGCAGCCTTAGGACAGGGGCCATGAACACTGAAGCTTTCTTT. Translating it yields CASSLRTGAMNTEAFF.

This clone showed up just once. The chain links TRBV5-1 to TRBJ2-1; TRBD2 agrees at 8 bases. V lost 5 bases to trimming and J lost 6 bases; unmatched junction nucleotides: 10. The V gene's germline CDR1 is SGHRS and CDR2 YFSETQ. CDR3 length: 15 residues. Written as DNA, the CDR3 is TGCGCCAGCAGTCTTGGGACTAGAGGAAGCAATGAGCAGTTCTTC. Amino acids: CASSLGTRGSNEQFF.

This clone was picked up one time. The chain has TRBV5-5 and TRBJ1-2; D possibly corresponds to TRBD1 (6 bases). Trimming shortened V by 2 bases and J by 4 bases, and 18 bases separated the two germline ends. This CDR3 contains 16 residues. CDR1 SGHKS and CDR2 YYEKEE come from the germline V gene (reference sequence). The CDR3 is CASSLLGSGAGYGYTF. CDR3 sequence (DNA): TGTGCCAGCAGCTTATTGGGTTCGGGGGCAGGCTATGGCTACACCTTC.

The chain is built from TRBV7-8 and TRBJ1-1; D call uncertain. Trimming took off 10 bases at V and 0 bases at J, with 15 bases between the two ends. The CDR3 is 14 residues long. CDR1 is SGHVS, CDR2 FQNEAQ, per germline. In nucleotides, the CDR3 is TGTGCCACCCTTATATCTGCCTTGAACACTGAAGCTTTCTTT. This encodes CATLISALNTEAFF.

J is TRBJ2-5 and V is TRBV7-9; D is ambiguous. The CDR3 consists of 12 residues. The ends were cut back, 0 bases at V and 5 bases at J, with 4 bases in the middle. In germline, CDR1 is SEHNR, CDR2 FQNEAQ (reference sequence). CDR3 protein: CASSLAWETQYF. CDR3 in DNA: TGTGCCAGCAGCTTAGCTTGGGAGACCCAGTACTTC. The entire variable domain, with the rest obtained from reference TRBV7-9 and TRBJ2-5, is as follows: DTGVSQNPRHKITKRGQNVTFRCDPISEHNRLYWYRQTLGQGPEFLTYFQNEAQLEKSRLLSDRFSAERPKGSFSTLEIQRTEQGDSAMYLCASSLAWETQYFGPGTRLLVL.

The J gene is TRBJ2-1, the V gene TRBV7-9; D is unresolved. Trimming took off 6 bases at V and 5 bases at J, with 11 bases between the two ends. CDR3 length: 13 residues. Germline-derived CDR1 and CDR2 are SEHNR and FQNEAQ (reference sequence). The CDR3 region is CASRIGANNEQFF. The CDR3 nucleotides read TGTGCCAGCAGGATCGGAGCGAACAATGAGCAGTTCTTC.

The V call is TRBV11-2, the J call TRBJ1-1; no reliable D call. This CDR3 region has 14 residues. V dropped 3 bases and J dropped 4 bases, with 12 bases sitting between them. Germline V gives CDR1 SGHAT, CDR2 FQNNGV. CDR3 sequence: CASSLFPRRTEAFF. As DNA, the CDR3 is TGTGCCAGCAGCTTGTTCCCAAGGCGCACTGAAGCTTTCTTT.

The count of this clone is one. This chain uses TRBV19 with TRBJ1-3; D is ambiguous. Germline loops: CDR1 LNHDA, CDR2 SQIVND (reference sequence). CDR3 length: 17 residues. Trimming removed 3 bases from V and 0 bases from J, with 15 bases in between. The CDR3: CASSMDGREYSGNTIYF. The CDR3 DNA follows: TGTGCCAGTAGTATGGATGGGCGGGAATACTCTGGAAACACCATATATTTT.

In its sample, this clone was seen once. This chain links TRBV4-1 with TRBJ2-5; no reliable D call. The CDR3 extends over 14 amino acids. V was trimmed by 1 base and J by 1 base, leaving 7 bases between them. Per the germline V gene, CDR1 is MGHRA and CDR2 is YSYEKL. CDR3 sequence (DNA): TGCGCCAGCAGCCAAGTTAGTTTCCAAGAGACCCAGTACTTC. It translates to CASSQVSFQETQYF.

The chain combines TRBV19 with TRBJ1-3, with no clear D. V was clipped by 5 bases and J by 2 bases, with 10 bases between them. CDR1 and CDR2 from the germline V gene are LNHDA and SQIVND (reference sequence). The CDR3 totals 14 residues. The CDR3 region is CASSSRPTGNTIYF. CDR3 nucleotide sequence: TGTGCCAGTAGTTCCCGTCCTACTGGAAACACCATATATTTT. The full variable domain, its missing parts supplied by reference TRBV19 and TRBJ1-3, is DGGITQSPKYLFRKEGQNVTLSCEQNLNHDAMYWYRQDPGQGLRLIYYSQIVNDFQKGDIAEGYSVSREKKESFPLTVTSAQKNPTAFYLCASSSRPTGNTIYFGEGSWLTVV.

The chain recombines TRBV6-5 with TRBJ2-1; TRBD2 agrees at 11 bases. The length of the CDR3 is 14 residues. V lost 5 bases and J lost 9; bases outside the gene matches: 6. Germline-derived CDR1 and CDR2 are MNHEY and SVGAGI. As DNA, the CDR3 is TGTGCCAGCAGTCGACTAGCGGGATTATCTGAGCAGTTCTTC. As protein: CASSRLAGLSEQFF.

This chain uses TRBV15 with TRBJ2-6; 11 bases match TRBD2. The J segment lost 3 bases and the V segment lost 8 bases, leaving 9 bases of the junction unmatched. CDR3 length: 17 amino acids. Germline V gene lookup returns CDR1 LNHNV and CDR2 YYDKDF (reference sequence). The CDR3 loop is CATGQLAGELGANVLTF. Written as DNA, the CDR3 is TGTGCCACCGGACAACTAGCGGGGGAGCTTGGGGCCAACGTCCTGACTTTC.

The chain combines TRBV2 with TRBJ1-2; 9 bases align to TRBD1. CDR1 is SNHLY, CDR2 FYNNEI, per germline. The ends lost 4 bases at V and 6 bases at J; junction bases unmatched: 9. The CDR3 contains 15 residues. CDR3 protein: CASSGNRQGGNGYTF. The CDR3, as DNA: TGTGCCAGCAGTGGAAATCGACAGGGGGGCAATGGCTACACCTTC.

The chain employs TRBV5-4 and TRBJ2-5, with D perhaps TRBD2 (6 bases). In germline, CDR1 is SGHNT, CDR2 YYREEE (reference sequence). Trimming removed 3 bases at V and 1 base at J, with 13 bases between. This CDR3 region has 15 residues. The CDR3: CASSSSAGTQETQYF. CDR3 DNA: TGTGCCAGCAGCTCAAGCGCGGGGACCCAAGAGACCCAGTACTTC.

This clone appeared once. The chain employs TRBV12-3 or TRBV12-4 and TRBJ2-3; possibly TRBD1 for D (6 bases). There are 12 residues in the CDR3. Between the trimmed V and J ends, which lost 8 bases and 5 bases, there was a span of 11 bases. The CDR3 spells CASEKGEDTQYF. In nucleotides, the CDR3 is TGTGCCAGCGAGAAGGGGGAAGATACGCAGTATTTT.

The chain has TRBV19 and TRBJ2-1; 7 nucleotides agree with TRBD1. Germline CDR1 is LNHDA and CDR2 is SQIVND (reference sequence). The CDR3 runs to 13 residues. J gave up 8 bases and V 2 bases, and 3 bases lay outside the gene matches. CDR3 DNA: TGTGCCAGTAGTATAACAGGGGACGATGAGCAGTTCTTC. Residues: CASSITGDDEQFF.

The chain employs TRBV12-3 or TRBV12-4 and TRBJ1-3; 7 nucleotides line up with TRBD1. The CDR3 sequence is 13 residues long. The trim removed 4 bases at V and 9 bases at J, leaving 6 bases unmatched. The CDR3 coding sequence is TGTGCCAGCAGTTCACGGACAGGAGGCACCATATATTTT. Amino acids: CASSSRTGGTIYF.

The genes are TRBV2 and TRBJ1-6; no clear D. This CDR3 region has 14 residues. Trimming cost V 8 bases and J 10 bases, with 18 bases left between them. Germline CDR1 reads SNHLY; CDR2 reads FYNNEI. Here the CDR3 DNA reads TGTGCCAGCTCCCTGGTTGAAGTGCGCTCACCCCTCCACTTT. The encoded protein is CASSLVEVRSPLHF.

This sequence joins TRBV18 and TRBJ1-5; a weak D match, TRBD1 (5 bases). The V gene lost 5 bases and the J gene lost 3 bases, with 11 bases spanning the gap. The CDR3 covers 14 residues. CDR1 is KGHSH and CDR2 is LQKENI in the germline V gene. CDR3 in amino acids: CASSARDHNQPQHF. The DNA for the CDR3 is TGTGCCAGCTCAGCCCGGGACCACAATCAGCCCCAGCATTTT.

The J gene is TRBJ1-6, the V gene TRBV6-5; D is undetermined. The CDR3 covers 13 residues. V gave up 0 bases and J gave up 12 bases, with 9 bases separating them. Germline V gene lookup returns CDR1 MNHEY and CDR2 SVGAGI. CDR3 DNA: TGTGCCAGCAGTTACTCGAAACGGCAACCCCTCCACTTT. The encoded protein is CASSYSKRQPLHF.

As DNA, the CDR3 is TGCGCCAGCAGTGGTCAACAACTTAACGAGCAGTACGTC. Translated, it gives CASSGQQLNEQYV. The rearrangement joins TRBV10-2 to TRBJ2-7; no clear D. Deletions cut 4 bases from V and 5 bases from J, with 12 bases between. The length of the CDR3 is 13 residues. Germline V gene data show CDR1 as WSHSY and CDR2 as SAAADI.

The chain joins TRBV3-1 (or the pseudogene TRBV3-2) to TRBJ1-6, with D possibly being TRBD1 (6 bases). The ends were cut back, 1 base at V and 9 bases at J, with 16 bases in the middle. This CDR3 comprises 16 residues. Germline V gene sequence: CDR1 LGHDT, CDR2 YNNKEL (reference sequence). The chain's CDR3 is CASSQARQAVGSPLHF. CDR3 coding DNA: TGTGCCAGCAGCCAAGCTCGACAGGCTGTAGGTTCACCCCTCCACTTT.

Here the CDR3 DNA reads TGTGCCATCAGTGAGTCGTTGGTAGATACGCAGTATTTT. Protein: CAISESLVDTQYF. V usage is TRBV10-3 and J usage is TRBJ2-3; the D is unclear. The germline V and J ends were trimmed by 0 bases and 5 bases, with 6 bases remaining between them. Germline V gene lookup returns CDR1 ENHRY and CDR2 SYGVKD. This CDR3 contains 13 residues.